A selection of T cell receptor beta chains follows, all from one sample in a study of cytomegalovirus exposure and HLA in healthy donors. Only in-frame clones appear in the TCRdb table, and some are missing; sequencing was by immunoSEQ multiplex PCR. The profile shows 95,000 to 150,000 clones, about 80% of them singletons. Sequencing was carried out using PBMCs. The receptors shown here come from a middle-aged woman in good health and CMV-seropositive. Both conserved end residues are part of each CDR3. The D gene is left open where the match is weak. Size values are once, few and many counts, or a class for expanded clones, and some rows have none.

D: TRBD2; V: TRBV6-6; length: 13; size: -; J: TRBJ2-7; DNA: TGTGCCAGCCACAGCGGGGTGTCATACGAGCAGTACTTC; CDR3: CASHSGVSYEQYF
D: TRBD1; V: TRBV18; length: 17; size: -; J: TRBJ1-3; DNA: TGTGCCAGCTCACCGTCCGCCGGGACAGGGTCTGGAAACACCATATATTTT; CDR3: CASSPSAGTGSGNTIYF
D: -; V: TRBV19; length: 13; size: -; J: TRBJ1-1; DNA: TGTGCCAGTAGTATGACAGGGAACACTGAAGCTTTCTTT; CDR3: CASSMTGNTEAFF
D: TRBD2; V: TRBV11-2; length: 16; size: -; J: TRBJ2-1; DNA: TGTGCCAGCAGCTTAGTAGACGGTAGCGGGATCAATGAGCAGTTCTTC; CDR3: CASSLVDGSGINEQFF
D: TRBD1; V: TRBV6-1; length: 16; size: -; J: TRBJ1-4; DNA: TGTGCCAGCAGTGAAGCGCAGGGGGTTGGTAATGAAAAACTGTTTTTT; CDR3: CASSEAQGVGNEKLFF
D: -; V: TRBV13; length: 16; size: few; J: TRBJ2-3; DNA: TGTGCCAGCAGCTTACCAAGCGGGCACGGTGGGGATACGCAGTATTTT; CDR3: CASSLPSGHGGDTQYF
D: -; V: TRBV7-9; length: 13; size: -; J: TRBJ2-1; DNA: TGTGCCAGCAGCTCCAATAGCGTCGGGGAGCAGTTCTTC; CDR3: CASSSNSVGEQFF
D: -; V: TRBV12-2; length: 19; size: -; J: TRBJ2-1; DNA: TGTGCAAGTCGCTTCCCGCCGGGACTAGTCCACACCAAGTGGAATGAGCAGTTCTTC; CDR3: CASRFPPGLVHTKWNEQFF
D: TRBD2; V: TRBV5-4; length: 15; size: -; J: TRBJ2-2; DNA: TGTGCCAGCAGCTTGGCGGGGGGGGACACCGGGGAGCTGTTTTTT; CDR3: CASSLAGGDTGELFF
D: -; V: TRBV5-4; length: 13; size: -; J: TRBJ1-2; DNA: TGTGCCAGCAGCTTGGGCCAGGAGGGTGGCTACACCTTC; CDR3: CASSLGQEGGYTF
D: -; V: TRBV7-9; length: 15; size: -; J: TRBJ2-7; DNA: TGTGCCAGCAGCTCGCCGGGACTCGCCGGCTACGAGCAGTACTTC; CDR3: CASSSPGLAGYEQYF
D: -; V: TRBV6-5; length: 14; size: -; J: TRBJ2-7; DNA: TGTGCCAGCAGTTACACGGGGAGCTCCTACGAGCAGTACTTC; CDR3: CASSYTGSSYEQYF
D: TRBD2; V: TRBV9; length: 18; size: -; J: TRBJ2-5; DNA: TGTGCCAGCAGCCTAGGACTAGCGGGAGGGCCAAGGCAAGAGACCCAGTACTTC; CDR3: CASSLGLAGGPRQETQYF
D: -; V: TRBV7-2; length: 13; size: -; J: TRBJ2-5; DNA: TGTGCCAGCAGCTTAGCGGACTACGTGGACCAGTACTTC; CDR3: CASSLADYVDQYF
D: -; V: TRBV9; length: 12; size: -; J: TRBJ2-7; DNA: TGTGCCAGCAGCCGGACAATCGACGAGCAGTACTTC; CDR3: CASSRTIDEQYF
D: TRBD2; V: TRBV18; length: 16; size: -; J: TRBJ2-1; DNA: TGTGCCAGCTCACAGGGGACTAGCGGGAGCAGTGATGAGCAGTTCTTC; CDR3: CASSQGTSGSSDEQFF
D: -; V: TRBV6-6; length: 12; size: -; J: TRBJ1-1; DNA: TGTGCCAGTACGGGAGTTAACACTGAAGCTTTCTTT; CDR3: CASTGVNTEAFF
D: TRBD1; V: TRBV2; length: 14; size: -; J: TRBJ1-1; DNA: TGTGCCAGCTTGCCGACAGGGGGGAACACTGAAGCTTTCTTT; CDR3: CASLPTGGNTEAFF
D: -; V: TRBV12-2; length: 14; size: -; J: TRBJ2-1; DNA: TGTGCAAGTCGCTTAAATCGGGGTTACAATGAGCAGTTCTTC; CDR3: CASRLNRGYNEQFF
D: TRBD1; V: TRBV9; length: 15; size: -; J: TRBJ1-1; DNA: TGTGCCAGCAGCGCAACCCATGAGACAGGGGTTGAAGCTTTCTTT; CDR3: CASSATHETGVEAFF
D: -; V: TRBV5-6; length: 15; size: -; J: TRBJ2-3; DNA: TGTGCCAGCAGCTTGGTCTGGGGCTCCCCAGATACGCAGTATTTT; CDR3: CASSLVWGSPDTQYF
D: TRBD2; V: TRBV5-4; length: 16; size: -; J: TRBJ2-5; DNA: TGTGCCAGCAGCTTGGCTCTAGCGGGAGTTGGGGAGACCCAGTACTTC; CDR3: CASSLALAGVGETQYF
D: -; V: TRBV7-9; length: 15; size: once; J: TRBJ2-1; DNA: TGTGCCAGCAGCCTCGGGGGAGGCAGCTACAATGAGCAGTTCTTC; CDR3: CASSLGGGSYNEQFF
D: -; V: TRBV5-6; length: 11; size: once; J: TRBJ2-5; DNA: TGTGCCAGCAGCTTTGAGCGGACCCAGTACTTC; CDR3: CASSFERTQYF
D: TRBD2; V: TRBV25-1; length: 15; size: -; J: TRBJ2-1; DNA: TGTGCCAGCGGGCCTCTAGCGGGAGGGCCCCATGAGCAGTTCTTC; CDR3: CASGPLAGGPHEQFF
D: -; V: TRBV7-9; length: 14; size: once; J: TRBJ1-1; DNA: TGTGCCAGCAGCTTAGTTCTGGGGGGGACTGAAGCTTTCTTT; CDR3: CASSLVLGGTEAFF
D: TRBD1; V: TRBV19; length: 17; size: -; J: TRBJ1-1; DNA: TGTGCCAGTAGTATCCTACGACAGGGTGGGGTGAACACTGAAGCTTTCTTT; CDR3: CASSILRQGGVNTEAFF